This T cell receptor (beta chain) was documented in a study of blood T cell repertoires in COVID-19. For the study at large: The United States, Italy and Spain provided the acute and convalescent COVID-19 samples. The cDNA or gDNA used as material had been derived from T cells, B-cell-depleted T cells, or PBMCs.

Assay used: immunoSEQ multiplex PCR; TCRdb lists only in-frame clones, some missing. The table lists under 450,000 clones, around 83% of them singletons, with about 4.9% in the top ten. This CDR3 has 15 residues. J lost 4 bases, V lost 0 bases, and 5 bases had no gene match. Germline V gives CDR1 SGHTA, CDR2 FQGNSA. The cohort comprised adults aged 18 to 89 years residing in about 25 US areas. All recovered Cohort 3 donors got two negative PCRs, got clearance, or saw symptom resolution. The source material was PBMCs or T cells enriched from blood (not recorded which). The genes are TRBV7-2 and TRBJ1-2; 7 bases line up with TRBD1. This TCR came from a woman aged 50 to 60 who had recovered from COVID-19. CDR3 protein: CASSLAVRGSYGYTF. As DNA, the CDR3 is TGTGCCAGCAGCTTAGCGGTCAGGGGGAGCTATGGCTACACCTTC.